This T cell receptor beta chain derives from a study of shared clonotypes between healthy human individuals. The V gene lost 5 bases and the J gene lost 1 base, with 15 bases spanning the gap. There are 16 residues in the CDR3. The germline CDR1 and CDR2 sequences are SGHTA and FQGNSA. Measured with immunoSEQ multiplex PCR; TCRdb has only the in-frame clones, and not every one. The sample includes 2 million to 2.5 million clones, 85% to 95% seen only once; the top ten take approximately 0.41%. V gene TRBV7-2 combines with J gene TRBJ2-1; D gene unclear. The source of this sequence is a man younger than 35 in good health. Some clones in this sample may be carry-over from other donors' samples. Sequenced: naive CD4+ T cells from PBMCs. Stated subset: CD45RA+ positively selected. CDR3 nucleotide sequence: TGTGCCAGCAGCCTAAGACTGGGATTGTCCTACAATGAGCAGTTCTTC. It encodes CASSLRLGLSYNEQFF.